This TCR beta chain was identified during a study of T cells in Graves' hyperthyroidism and ophthalmopathy. V lost 4 bases and J lost 0, with 14 bases in between. CDR1 is SGHRS, CDR2 YFSETQ, per germline. The CDR3 is 15 amino acids. Authors of the study amplified TCR beta CDR3 regions from RNA transcripts. First-round RT-PCR targeting the TCR CDR3 was performed with the HTBI primer set. TCRdb analysed the multiplex PCR reads with MiXCR anew, one entry per CDR3 protein. Of some 600,000 distinct CDR3 sequences in the sample, approximately 44% were seen once. Specimen: peripheral blood or thyroid tissue (not recorded which). The genes are TRBV5-1 and TRBJ2-7; D possibly corresponds to TRBD1 (5 bases). The clonotype originates from a woman between 18 and 30 years old with Graves' hyperthyroidism. The CDR3 protein is CASSQGDRSSYEQYF. The CDR3 DNA is TGCGCCAGCAGCCAGGGCGACAGAAGCTCCTACGAGCAGTACTTC. Full variable domain (remainder filled in from reference TRBV5-1 and TRBJ2-7): KAGVTQTPRYLIKTRGQQVTLSCSPISGHRSVSWYQQTPGQGLQFLFEYFSETQRNKGNFPGRFSGRQFSNSRSEMNVSTLELGDSALYLCASSQGDRSSYEQYFGPGTRLTVT.